This T cell receptor (beta chain) appears in the sequencing data of a study of T cells after yellow fever vaccination. Study-wide context: Fractions low in cell number were prepared with SMART-Seq v4 Ultra Low Input.

Conversion of TCR transcripts into cDNA relied on 5'RACE template switching, which added a universal primer site and UMIs. MiXCR was run by TCRdb on the 5' RACE reads, yielding one entry per CDR3 protein. The sample includes 300,000 to 400,000 distinct CDR3 sequences, roughly 10% of them seen just once. V was trimmed by 5 bases and J by 5 bases, leaving 20 bases between them. The CDR3 loop spans 16 amino acids. Sequencing used CD4+ T cells sorted from PBMCs, obtained 45 days after the yellow fever booster vaccination. V is TRBV12-3 or TRBV12-4 and J is TRBJ2-3, with D perhaps matching TRBD2 (6 bases). This receptor was obtained from a man aged 18 to 30 who received the YFV17D yellow fever vaccine. This CDR3 is CASSPNGEVRGDTQYF. The CDR3 DNA reads TGTGCCAGCAGTCCCAATGGGGAGGTGAGGGGAGATACGCAGTATTTT.